The text below deals with one T cell receptor (beta chain). What it binds is not known. The source of the sample is a study of graft-versus-host responses after intestinal transplantation. The wider study: Isolated intestinal, liver-intestinal, or multivisceral transplants were what recipients had. Every one of the recipients received anti-thymocyte globulin induction and afterwards took tacrolimus and steroids for three to four years.

Overall study findings and caveats: Among circulating GvH clones, peak levels were associated with early post-transplant declines in HvG clones.

V shed 0 bases and J 7 bases; nucleotides not matched to a gene: 8. Germline values: CDR1 MNHEY, CDR2 SVGAGI. The length of the CDR3 is 15 residues. Generated by immunoSEQ multiplex PCR, the TCRdb table keeps only in-frame clones and is missing some. The repertoire holds 45,000 to 55,000 clones, with around 93% as singletons. This sequence joins TRBV6-5 and TRBJ2-7; the match to TRBD1 covers 8 bases. The material was PBMCs, obtained 750 to 850 days after a first intestinal transplant, on the day of a second. The sequence was collected from a human patient who received an intestinal transplant, so some T cells may come from the graft donor. CDR3 DNA sequence: TGTGCCAGCAGTTACTCGCCTGACAGGGGAAGGGAGCAGTACTTC. Its protein product is CASSYSPDRGREQYF.